The T cell receptor (beta chain) under discussion was sequenced for a study of shared clonotypes between healthy human individuals. Study as a whole: Three plates each covered CD4 naive and memory; CD8 naive two, CD8 memory one.

Study findings and constraints: Naive subsets generally exceeded memory subsets in estimated richness.

The repertoire was sequenced with immunoSEQ multiplex PCR; TCRdb's copy has only in-frame clones and lacks some. In the table there are 1.4 million to 1.5 million clones, approximately 97% of which are singletons. The CDR3 is 13 amino acids. Trimming at V came to 5 bases and at J to 4 bases, leaving 5 bases not matched to a gene. CDR1 and CDR2 from the germline V gene are GTSNPN and SVGIG (reference sequence). Memory CD4+ cells were the fraction left after CD45RA+ naive selection. In regard to this clone: Antigen: not known.

The receptor's source is a man under 40 in good health. The sequenced sample consisted of naive CD4+ T cells sorted from blood. The subset denotes: CD45RA+ positively selected. The chain has TRBV30 and TRBJ2-5; 9 positions match TRBD2. CDR3: CAWGLARGETQYF. CDR3 coding DNA: TGTGCCTGGGGACTAGCGCGGGGAGAGACCCAGTACTTC.